This TCR beta chain was recorded in a study of response to subunit inactivated influenza vaccine. Whole-study results and caveats: Authors suggested seasonal influenza vaccinations each recruit few new T cells.

The CDR3 is made up of 14 amino acids. The germline V gene encodes CDR1 DFQATT and CDR2 SNEGSKA (reference sequence). V gave up 4 bases and J gave up 4 bases, with 17 bases separating them. In its sample, this clonotype was seen a few times. Its antigen remains unidentified. A single record per CDR3 protein comes from TCRdb applying MiXCR to the RT-PCR reads. The data show about 830,000 distinct CDR3 sequences, around 20% seen once. Sequenced material: PBMCs from blood, taken around 5 days after vaccination. The rearrangement joins TRBV20-1 to TRBJ2-7; D not certain. This receptor was taken from a middle-aged man who received an inactivated influenza vaccine. CDR3: CSANPLGSRYEQYF. As DNA, the CDR3 is TGCAGTGCTAACCCCCTTGGCAGTAGGTACGAGCAGTACTTC.